The entry below describes one T cell receptor beta chain. Data came from immunoSEQ multiplex PCR; TCRdb stores just in-frame clones and leaves some out. The sample lists 90,000 to 150,000 clones, about nine tenths occurring once. This entry is derived from a study of control samples from healthy donors and cancer patients. V shed 4 bases and J shed 2 bases, with 8 bases lying between them. CDR1 is KGHSH, CDR2 LQKENI, per germline. This CDR3 spans 13 amino acids. V gene TRBV18 combines with J gene TRBJ1-2, with a tentative D call TRBD1 (5 bases). The sequence came from a man aged 40-50 years in good health. The sequencing sample was made of blood. The CDR3 loop reads CASSLDSNYGYTF. In nucleotides, the CDR3 is TGTGCCAGCTCACTAGACAGCAACTATGGCTACACCTTC. Drawing the rest from reference TRBV18 and TRBJ1-2, the complete variable domain is NAGVMQNPRHLVRRRGQEARLRCSPMKGHSHVYWYRQLPEEGLKFMVYLQKENIIDESGMPKERFSAEFPKEGPSILRIQQVVRGDSAAYFCASSLDSNYGYTFGSGTRLTVV.